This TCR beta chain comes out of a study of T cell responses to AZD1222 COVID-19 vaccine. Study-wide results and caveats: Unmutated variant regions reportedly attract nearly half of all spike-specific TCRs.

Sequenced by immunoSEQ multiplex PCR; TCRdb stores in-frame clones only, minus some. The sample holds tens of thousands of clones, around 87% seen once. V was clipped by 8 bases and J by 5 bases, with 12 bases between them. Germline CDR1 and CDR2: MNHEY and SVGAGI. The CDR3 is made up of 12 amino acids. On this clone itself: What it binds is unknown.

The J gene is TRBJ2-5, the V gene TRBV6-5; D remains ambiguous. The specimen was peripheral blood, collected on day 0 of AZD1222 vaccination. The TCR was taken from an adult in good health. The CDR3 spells CASFMARETQYF. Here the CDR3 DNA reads TGTGCCAGCTTCATGGCGAGGGAGACCCAGTACTTC.